One T cell receptor beta chain is described in this entry. The antigen remains undetermined. Version v3.0 of the immunoSEQ assay ran at survey level. Using immunoSEQ multiplex PCR, the repertoire was profiled, and TCRdb retains in-frame clones only, with some absent. The sample includes 20,000 to 30,000 clones, approximately 80% of them seen just once. The entry originates in a study of long-term antiretroviral therapy in people with HIV. Whole-study findings and limits: Controls showed broader CDR3 length ranges than did the HIV repertoires. The data indicate that diversity increased after ART but remained below transplant donor controls.

This clonotype was obtained from a woman in her twenties or thirties with HIV. The sequences come from unsorted PBMCs, collected 1.1 years before starting antiretroviral therapy.

CDR3: CARSLRPGNEKLFF. CDR3 in DNA: TGTGCCAGAAGCTTGCGTCCAGGGAACGAAAAACTGTTTTTT. V is TRBV5-3 and J is TRBJ1-4; tentative D call: TRBD1 (5 bases). TRBV5-3 is noted as an ORF with a role that remains uncertain. The CDR3 runs to 14 residues. V dropped 1 base and J dropped 8 bases, with 12 bases sitting between them.